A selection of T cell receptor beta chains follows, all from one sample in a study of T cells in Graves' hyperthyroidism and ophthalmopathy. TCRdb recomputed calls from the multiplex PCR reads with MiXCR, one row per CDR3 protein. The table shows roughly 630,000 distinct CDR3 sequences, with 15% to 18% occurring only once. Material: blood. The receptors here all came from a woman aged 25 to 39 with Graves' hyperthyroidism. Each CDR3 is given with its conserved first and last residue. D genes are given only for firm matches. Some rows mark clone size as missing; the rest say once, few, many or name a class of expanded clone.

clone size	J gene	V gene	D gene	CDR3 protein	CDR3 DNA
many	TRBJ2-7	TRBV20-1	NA	CSATAGTTYEQYF	TGCAGTGCTACTGCGGGAACGACCTACGAGCAGTACTTC
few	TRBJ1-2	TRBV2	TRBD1	CASSLGQGEASYGYTF	TGTGCCAGCAGTTTGGGACAGGGGGAGGCTAGCTATGGCTACACCTTC
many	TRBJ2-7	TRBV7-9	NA	CASTSSSYEQYF	TGTGCCAGCACTTCAAGCTCCTACGAGCAGTACTTC
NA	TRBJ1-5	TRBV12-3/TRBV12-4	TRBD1	CASSATGYGQPQHF	TGTGCCAGCAGTGCGACAGGGTACGGTCAGCCCCAGCATTTT
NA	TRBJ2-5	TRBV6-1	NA	CASSERPTGLVQQETQYF	TGTGCCAGCAGTGAACGGCCTACAGGGTTGGTTCAACAGGAGACCCAGTACTTC
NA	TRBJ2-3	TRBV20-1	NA	CGGTKGAGAGTDTQYF	TGCGGGGGAACCAAGGGGGCGGGAGCGGGCACAGATACGCAGTATTTT
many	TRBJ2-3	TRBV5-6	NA	CASSLTGRGDTQYF	TGTGCCAGCAGCTTGACGGGGCGAGGGGATACGCAGTATTTT
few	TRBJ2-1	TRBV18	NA	CASSLWTGTNNEQFF	TGTGCCAGCTCACTTTGGACAGGGACTAACAATGAGCAGTTCTTC
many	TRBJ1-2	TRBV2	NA	CASSVGTVYGYTF	TGTGCCAGCAGTGTGGGGACTGTCTATGGCTACACCTTC
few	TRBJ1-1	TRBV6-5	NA	CASSRGVTEAFF	TGTGCCAGCAGCAGGGGTGTTACTGAAGCTTTCTTT
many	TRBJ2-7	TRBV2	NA	CASSAWGPSYEQYF	TGTGCCAGCAGCGCATGGGGCCCCTCCTACGAGCAGTACTTC
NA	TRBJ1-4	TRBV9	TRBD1	CASSSADRGLVGGEKLFF	TGTGCCAGCAGCTCCGCGGACAGGGGATTAGTCGGTGGTGAAAAACTGTTTTTT
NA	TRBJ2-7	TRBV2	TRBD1	CASTGTGKYEQYF	TGTGCCAGCACCGGGACAGGTAAATACGAGCAGTACTTC
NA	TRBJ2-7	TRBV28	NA	CASSAPSLGVSNYEQYF	TGTGCCAGCAGTGCGCCTAGTTTGGGGGTTAGTAACTACGAGCAGTACTTC
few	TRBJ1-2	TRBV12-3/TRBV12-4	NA	CASSLARQEGRYYGYTF	TGTGCCAGCAGTTTAGCGCGACAGGAGGGTAGATACTATGGCTACACCTTC
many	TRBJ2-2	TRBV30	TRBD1	CAWSVGQGNGELFF	TGTGCCTGGAGTGTGGGACAGGGCAACGGGGAGCTGTTTTTT
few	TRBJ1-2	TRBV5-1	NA	CASSLAREGYTF	TGCGCCAGCAGCTTGGCCAGGGAAGGCTACACCTTC
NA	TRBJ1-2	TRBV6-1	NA	CASRPSDATNYGYTF	TGTGCCAGCAGGCCCTCAGACGCTACTAACTATGGCTACACCTTC
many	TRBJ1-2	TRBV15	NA	CATSRGDGTFGGYTF	TGTGCCACCAGCAGAGGGGACGGGACATTCGGTGGCTACACCTTC
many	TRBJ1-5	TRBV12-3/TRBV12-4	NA	CASSVQRNQPQHF	TGTGCCAGCAGTGTACAGAGGAACCAGCCCCAGCATTTT
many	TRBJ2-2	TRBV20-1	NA	CSASRRTNTGELFF	TGCAGTGCCAGCAGACGGACGAACACCGGGGAGCTGTTTTTT
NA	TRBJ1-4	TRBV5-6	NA	CASSFKQTGEKLFF	TGTGCCAGCAGCTTTAAACAGACGGGAGAAAAACTGTTTTTT
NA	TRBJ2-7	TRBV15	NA	CATSRVHGGEQYF	TGTGCCACCAGCAGAGTTCACGGGGGCGAGCAGTACTTC
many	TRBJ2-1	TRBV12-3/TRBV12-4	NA	CASSLNSGAEQFF	TGTGCCAGCAGTTTAAATTCGGGAGCGGAGCAGTTCTTC
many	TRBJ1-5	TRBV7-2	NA	CASSLVLGSNQPQHF	TGTGCCAGCAGCTTAGTTTTGGGTAGCAATCAGCCCCAGCATTTT
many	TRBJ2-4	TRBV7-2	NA	CASSPNRLNQNIQYF	TGTGCCAGCAGCCCAAACCGACTCAACCAAAACATTCAGTACTTC
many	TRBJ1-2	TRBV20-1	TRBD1	CSAWDRGTHYGYTF	TGCAGTGCTTGGGACAGGGGGACGCACTATGGCTACACCTTC
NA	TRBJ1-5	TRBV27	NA	CASSSAGTRNQPQHF	TGTGCCAGCAGCTCCGCCGGGACAAGAAATCAGCCCCAGCATTTT
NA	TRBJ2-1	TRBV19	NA	CASTMTPENYNEQFF	TGTGCCAGTACCATGACACCAGAAAACTACAATGAGCAGTTCTTC
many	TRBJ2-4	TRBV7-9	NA	CASSPPEGRFKNIQYF	TGTGCCAGCAGCCCCCCCGAGGGCAGGTTCAAAAACATTCAGTACTTC
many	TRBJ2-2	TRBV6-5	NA	CASSYSIRPNTGELFF	TGTGCCAGCAGTTACTCGATTAGGCCGAACACCGGGGAGCTGTTTTTT
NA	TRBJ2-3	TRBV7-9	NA	CASSLAGARADTQYF	TGTGCCAGCAGCTTAGCGGGGGCCAGGGCAGATACGCAGTATTTT
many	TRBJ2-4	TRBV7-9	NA	CASSLGPRDIQYF	TGTGCCAGCAGCCTGGGACCCAGGGACATTCAGTACTTC
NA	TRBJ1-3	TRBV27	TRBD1	CASRRGNTIYF	TGTGCCAGCCGCAGGGGGAACACCATATATTTT
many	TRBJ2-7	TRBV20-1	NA	CSAGGLSASYEQYF	TGCAGTGCTGGGGGACTGTCCGCGTCCTACGAGCAGTACTTC
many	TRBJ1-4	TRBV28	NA	CASSPRPGEKLFF	TGTGCCAGCAGTCCACGGCCCGGGGAAAAACTGTTTTTT
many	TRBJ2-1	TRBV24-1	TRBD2	CATSSRLSGSSYNEQFF	TGTGCCACCAGTTCACGCCTCAGCGGGAGCTCCTACAATGAGCAGTTCTTC
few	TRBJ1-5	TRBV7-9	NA	CASSLAAGVDQPQHF	TGTGCCAGCAGCTTAGCGGCGGGGGTTGACCAGCCCCAGCATTTT
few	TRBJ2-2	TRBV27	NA	CASSYLSSPGELFF	TGTGCCAGCAGTTACCTTAGCTCGCCCGGGGAGCTGTTTTTT
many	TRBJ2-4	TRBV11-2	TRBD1	CASSLVRQGANIQYF	TGTGCCAGCAGCTTAGTAAGACAGGGGGCCAACATTCAGTACTTC